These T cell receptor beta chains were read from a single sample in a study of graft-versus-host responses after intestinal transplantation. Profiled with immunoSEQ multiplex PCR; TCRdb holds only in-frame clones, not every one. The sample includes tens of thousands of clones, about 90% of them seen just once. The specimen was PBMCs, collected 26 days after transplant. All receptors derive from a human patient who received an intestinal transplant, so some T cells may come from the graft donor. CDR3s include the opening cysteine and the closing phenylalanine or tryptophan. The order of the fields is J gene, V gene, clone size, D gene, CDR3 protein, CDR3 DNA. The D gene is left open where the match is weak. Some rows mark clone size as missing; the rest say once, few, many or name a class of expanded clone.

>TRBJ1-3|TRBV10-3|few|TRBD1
CAISDSRGGRISGNTIYF
TGTGCCATCAGTGACTCACGAGGGGGCAGAATCTCTGGAAACACCATATATTTT
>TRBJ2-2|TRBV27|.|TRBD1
CASSTGGGPGELFF
TGTGCCAGCAGCACAGGGGGCGGCCCCGGGGAGCTGTTTTTT
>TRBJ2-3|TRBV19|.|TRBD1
CASSLDRGLQAQYF
TGTGCCAGTAGTTTGGACAGGGGGCTACAAGCGCAGTATTTT
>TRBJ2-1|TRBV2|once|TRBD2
CASSVAGGQNEQFF
TGTGCCAGCAGTGTAGCGGGGGGGCAGAATGAGCAGTTCTTC
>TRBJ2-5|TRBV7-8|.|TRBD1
CASSLLQGVQETQYF
TGTGCCAGCAGCTTATTACAGGGGGTTCAAGAGACCCAGTACTTC
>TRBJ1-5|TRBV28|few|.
CASKPDSSNQPQHF
TGTGCCAGTAAACCGGACAGTAGCAATCAGCCCCAGCATTTT
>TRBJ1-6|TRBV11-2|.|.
CASSSQGSDNSPLHF
TGTGCCAGCAGCTCACAGGGCTCGGATAATTCACCCCTCCACTTT
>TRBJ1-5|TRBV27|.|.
CASSTGSQPQHF
TGTGCCAGCAGTACCGGGAGCCAGCCCCAGCATTTT
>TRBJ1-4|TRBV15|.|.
CATSRGRTLSTNEKLFF
TGTGCCACCAGCAGAGGCCGGACACTTTCAACTAATGAAAAACTGTTTTTT
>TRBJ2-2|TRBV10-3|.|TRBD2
CAISGGGPYTGELFF
TGTGCCATCAGTGGGGGAGGGCCGTACACCGGGGAGCTGTTTTTT
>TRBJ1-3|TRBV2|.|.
CASSEARSGGSNF
TGTGCCAGCAGTGAAGCCAGGAGCGGGGGATCGAATTTT
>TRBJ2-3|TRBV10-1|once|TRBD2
CAPPTSLAGYADTQYF
TGCGCACCCCCGACCTCACTAGCGGGATATGCAGATACGCAGTATTTT
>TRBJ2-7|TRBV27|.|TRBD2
CASRDRGSGSPYEQYF
TGTGCCAGCAGGGACCGAGGGAGCGGGAGTCCCTACGAGCAGTACTTC
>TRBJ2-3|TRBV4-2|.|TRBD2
CASSQEWAGGPIADTQYF
TGTGCCAGCAGCCAAGAATGGGCGGGGGGGCCGATCGCAGATACGCAGTATTTT
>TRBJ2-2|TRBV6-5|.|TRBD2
CASSPSGGGELFF
TGTGCCAGCAGCCCGTCGGGGGGCGGGGAGCTGTTTTTT
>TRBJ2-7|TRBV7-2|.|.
CASSLARGRSYEQYF
TGTGCCAGCAGCTTAGCCCGCGGCAGATCCTACGAGCAGTACTTC
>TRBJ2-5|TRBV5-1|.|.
CASSLVSDQETQYF
TGCGCCAGCAGCTTGGTTTCCGACCAAGAGACCCAGTACTTC
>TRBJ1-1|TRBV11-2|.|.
CASSLDLGGNTEAFF
TGTGCCAGCAGCTTAGATCTCGGGGGGAACACTGAAGCTTTCTTT
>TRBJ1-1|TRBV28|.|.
CASSLKAGRGTEAFF
TGTGCCAGCAGTTTAAAAGCAGGGAGGGGCACTGAAGCTTTCTTT
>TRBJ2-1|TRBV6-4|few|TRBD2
CASSDSMGGSNEQFF
TGTGCCAGCAGTGACTCGATGGGCGGGAGCAATGAGCAGTTCTTC
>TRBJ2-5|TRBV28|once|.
CASSQGQQETQYF
TGTGCCAGCAGCCAGGGGCAACAAGAGACCCAGTACTTC
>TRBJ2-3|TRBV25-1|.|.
CASSEPRGGTDTQYF
TGTGCCAGCAGTGAGCCCCGGGGAGGCACAGATACGCAGTATTTT
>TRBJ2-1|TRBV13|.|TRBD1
CASSSDRDNEQFF
TGTGCCAGCAGCTCTGACAGGGACAATGAGCAGTTCTTC
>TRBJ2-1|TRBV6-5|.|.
CASSYSPTVEQFF
TGTGCCAGCAGTTACTCACCGACAGTAGAGCAGTTCTTC
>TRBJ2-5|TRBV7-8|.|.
CASSLVFSPVQETQYF
TGTGCCAGCAGCTTAGTATTCTCCCCGGTGCAAGAGACCCAGTACTTC
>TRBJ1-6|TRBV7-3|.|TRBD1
CASSLRGPGQGSPIGNSPLHF
TGTGCCAGCAGCTTAAGGGGCCCGGGACAGGGTTCCCCTATCGGGAATTCACCCCTCCACTTT
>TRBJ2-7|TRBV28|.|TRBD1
CASSPRTGTYEQYF
TGTGCCAGCAGCCCCCGGACAGGCACCTACGAGCAGTACTTC
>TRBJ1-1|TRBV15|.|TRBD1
CATSTGGETEAFF
TGTGCCACCAGCACAGGGGGAGAAACTGAAGCTTTCTTT
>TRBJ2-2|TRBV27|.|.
CASSFSPGGPGGELFF
TGTGCCAGCAGTTTCTCCCCCGGGGGGCCGGGCGGGGAGCTGTTTTTT
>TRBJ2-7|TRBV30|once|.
CAWNRYPHRTYEQYF
TGTGCCTGGAATCGTTATCCCCACAGGACCTACGAGCAGTACTTC
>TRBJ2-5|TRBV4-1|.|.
CASSRLSAGQETQYF
TGCGCCAGCAGCCGGCTCTCAGCAGGGCAAGAGACCCAGTACTTC
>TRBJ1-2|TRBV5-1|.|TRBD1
CASSTTPGGADGYTF
TGCGCCAGCAGCACGACCCCAGGGGGCGCGGATGGCTACACCTTC
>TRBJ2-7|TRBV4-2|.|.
CASSQEAGAIGEQYF
TGTGCCAGCAGCCAAGAGGCGGGTGCGATCGGGGAGCAGTACTTC
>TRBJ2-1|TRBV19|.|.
CASSMAVSGLDNEQFF
TGTGCCAGTAGTATGGCGGTCTCGGGATTGGACAATGAGCAGTTCTTC
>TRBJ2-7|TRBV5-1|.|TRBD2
CASSPGGFSYEQYF
TGCGCCAGCAGCCCCGGGGGGTTCTCCTACGAGCAGTACTTC
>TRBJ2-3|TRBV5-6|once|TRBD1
CASSLVDRMGDTQYF
TGTGCCAGCAGCTTGGTGGACAGGATGGGAGATACGCAGTATTTT
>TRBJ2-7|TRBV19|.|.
CASSASPTGAYEQYF
TGTGCCAGTAGTGCCTCCCCTACAGGTGCCTACGAGCAGTACTTC
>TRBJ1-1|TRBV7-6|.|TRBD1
CASSLRDRGTNTEAFF
TGTGCCAGCAGCTTAAGGGACAGGGGGACGAACACTGAAGCTTTCTTT
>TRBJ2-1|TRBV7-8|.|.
CASSLARGGDRPYNEQFF
TGTGCCAGCAGCTTAGCGAGAGGGGGGGACAGGCCGTACAATGAGCAGTTCTTC
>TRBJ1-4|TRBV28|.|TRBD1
CASSPQGQGNEKLFF
TGTGCCAGCAGTCCCCAGGGACAGGGCAATGAAAAACTGTTTTTT
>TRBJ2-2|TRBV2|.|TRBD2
CASRVTSGGPSPDTGELFF
TGTGCCAGCAGGGTTACTAGCGGGGGGCCATCTCCCGACACCGGGGAGCTGTTTTTT
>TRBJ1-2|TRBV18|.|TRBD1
CASSPGTGGNYGYTF
TGTGCCAGCTCACCAGGAACAGGGGGGAACTATGGCTACACCTTC
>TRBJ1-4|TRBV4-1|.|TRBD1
CASSRPGTGYGAEKLFF
TGCGCCAGCAGCCGTCCCGGGACAGGGTATGGTGCTGAAAAACTGTTTTTT
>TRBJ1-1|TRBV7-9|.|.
CASSLGGGTEAFF
TGTGCCAGCAGCTTAGGAGGAGGCACTGAAGCTTTCTTT
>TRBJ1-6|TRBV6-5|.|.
CASTPSQGNSPLHF
TGTGCCAGCACCCCCTCTCAGGGGAATTCACCCCTCCACTTT
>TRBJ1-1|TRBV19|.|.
CASSPFENTEAFF
TGTGCCAGTTCCCCCTTCGAGAATACCGAAGCTTTCTTT
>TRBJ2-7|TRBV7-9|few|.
CASSLGRPFGEQYF
TGTGCCAGCAGCTTGGGCAGGCCGTTTGGGGAGCAGTACTTC
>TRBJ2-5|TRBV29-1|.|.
CSVEDSQETQYF
TGCAGCGTTGAGGACAGCCAAGAGACCCAGTACTTC
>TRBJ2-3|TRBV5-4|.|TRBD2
CASSYVGSGITDTQYF
TGTGCCAGCAGCTACGTGGGTAGCGGGATAACAGATACGCAGTATTTT
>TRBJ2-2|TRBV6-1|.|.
CASRGEGTGELFF
TGTGCCAGCAGAGGGGAAGGGACCGGGGAGCTGTTTTTT
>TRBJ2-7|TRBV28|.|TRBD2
CASSLSDLAGGLIYEQYF
TGTGCCAGCAGTTTATCTGATCTAGCGGGGGGGCTCATCTACGAGCAGTACTTC
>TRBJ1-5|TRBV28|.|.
CASSLLGNQPQHF
TGTGCCAGCAGTTTACTAGGCAATCAGCCCCAGCATTTT
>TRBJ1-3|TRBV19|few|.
CASSIGVSGNTIYF
TGTGCCAGTAGTATAGGAGTCTCTGGAAACACCATATATTTT
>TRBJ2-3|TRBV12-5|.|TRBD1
CASGLTSKAGGRGTDTQYF
TGTGCTAGTGGTTTGACCTCAAAGGCAGGGGGAAGGGGCACAGATACGCAGTATTTT
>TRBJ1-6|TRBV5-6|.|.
CASSPSRKGDPPLHF
TGTGCCAGCAGCCCCAGTAGGAAAGGAGATCCACCCCTCCACTTT
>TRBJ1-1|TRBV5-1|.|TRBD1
CASSFPPTGKNTEAFF
TGCGCCAGCAGCTTCCCCCCGACAGGGAAAAACACTGAAGCTTTCTTT
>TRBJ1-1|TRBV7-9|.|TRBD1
CASSPGQGARTEAFF
TGTGCCAGCAGCCCGGGACAGGGGGCGCGGACTGAAGCTTTCTTT
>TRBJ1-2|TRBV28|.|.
CASTLGSLANYGYTF
TGTGCCAGCACCTTAGGGAGCTTGGCTAACTATGGCTACACCTTC
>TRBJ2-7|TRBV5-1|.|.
CASSSSPRPSYEQYF
TGCGCCAGCAGCTCCTCCCCGCGGCCCTCCTACGAGCAGTACTTC
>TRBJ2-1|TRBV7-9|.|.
CASSLDLGSNEQFF
TGTGCCAGCAGCTTAGATCTCGGGAGCAATGAGCAGTTCTTC